Included here is one T cell receptor (beta chain) sequence, with context. Its antigen is unidentified. The sample originates from a study of radiation and T cells in renal cell carcinoma. The time point: blood 2 weeks post-SBRT. Sample treatment: 15 Gy SBRT to primary tumor, nephrectomy 4 weeks later. The CDR3 runs to 14 residues. From germline, CDR1 is ENHRY and CDR2 SYGVKD. The trim removed 6 bases at V and 6 bases at J, leaving 8 bases unmatched. TCRdb's copy holds only in-frame clones and misses some; the assay was immunoSEQ multiplex PCR. The sample has about 120,000 clones, around 80% seen once. Findings and limits, study-wide: No pretreatment tumor biopsies were available for baseline clonotypes.

The material was blood, obtained from a patient whose treatment included radiotherapy and nephrectomy. This receptor was identified in a man aged 50 or older with renal cell carcinoma. This chain connects TRBV10-3 to TRBJ1-2, with 9 positions matching TRBD1. This chain's CDR3 is CAISTPGQGDGYTF. For the CDR3, the DNA is TGTGCCATCAGCACTCCGGGACAGGGAGATGGCTACACCTTC.